The clone carrying this T cell receptor (beta chain) has a handful of counts. The sample is drawn from a study of blood T cell repertoires in COVID-19. The wider study: Whether acute or convalescent, the COVID-19 samples came from the United States, Italy and Spain. From T cells, B-cell-depleted T cells, or PBMCs came the material, which was cDNA or gDNA.

Study processing details: Reference gene primer amplification gave estimated nucleated cell counts. Repertoires were generated with immunoSEQ multiplex PCR, while TCRdb's copy carries only in-frame clones and drops some. Clone size and V and J calls were adopted from that table, with D and trimming inferred from the DNA. The data show roughly 41,000 clones, about 87% seen once. The CDR3 has 13 amino acids. Germline-derived CDR1 and CDR2 are SQVTM and ANQGSEA. V was clipped by 6 bases and J by 2 bases, with 13 bases between them. J is TRBJ2-5 and V is TRBV29-1; tentatively, D is TRBD2 (5 bases). The sequence derives from a human donor in a cohort sampled during active COVID-19. Sequenced sample: peripheral blood. In nucleotides, the CDR3 is TGCAGCGTACAGCCCGGGGTACAAGAGACCCAGTACTTC. Protein product: CSVQPGVQETQYF. Filled out from reference TRBV29-1 and TRBJ2-5, the complete variable domain reads SAVISQKPSRDICQRGTSLTIQCQVDSQVTMMFWYRQQPGQSLTLIATANQGSEATYESGFVIDKFPISRPNLTFSTLTVSNMSPEDSSIYLCSVQPGVQETQYFGPGTRLLVL.